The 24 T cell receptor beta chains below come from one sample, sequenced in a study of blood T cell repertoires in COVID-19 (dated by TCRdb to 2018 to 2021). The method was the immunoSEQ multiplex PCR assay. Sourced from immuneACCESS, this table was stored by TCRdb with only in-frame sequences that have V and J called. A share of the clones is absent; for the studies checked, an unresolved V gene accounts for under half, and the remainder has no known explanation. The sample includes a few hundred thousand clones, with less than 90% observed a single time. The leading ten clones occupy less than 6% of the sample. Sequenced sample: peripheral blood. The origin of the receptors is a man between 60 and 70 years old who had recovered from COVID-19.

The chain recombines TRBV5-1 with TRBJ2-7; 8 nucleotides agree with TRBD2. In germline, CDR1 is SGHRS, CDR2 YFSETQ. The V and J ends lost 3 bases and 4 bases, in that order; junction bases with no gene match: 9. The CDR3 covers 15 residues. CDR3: CASSSISGTTYEQYF. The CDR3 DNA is TGCGCCAGCAGCTCGATTAGCGGGACCACATACGAGCAGTACTTC.

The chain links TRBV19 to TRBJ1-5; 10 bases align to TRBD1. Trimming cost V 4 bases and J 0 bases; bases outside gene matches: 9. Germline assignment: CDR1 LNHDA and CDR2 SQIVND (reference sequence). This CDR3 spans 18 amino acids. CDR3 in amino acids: CASSSGTGDWASNQPQHF. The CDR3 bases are TGTGCCAGTAGTAGCGGGACAGGGGATTGGGCTAGCAATCAGCCCCAGCATTTT.

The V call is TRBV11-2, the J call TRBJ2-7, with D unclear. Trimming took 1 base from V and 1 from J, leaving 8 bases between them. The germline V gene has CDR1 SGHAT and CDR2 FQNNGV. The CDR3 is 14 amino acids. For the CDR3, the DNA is TGTGCCAGCAGCTTAGGACATGTTTCCTACGAGCAGTACTTC. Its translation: CASSLGHVSYEQYF.

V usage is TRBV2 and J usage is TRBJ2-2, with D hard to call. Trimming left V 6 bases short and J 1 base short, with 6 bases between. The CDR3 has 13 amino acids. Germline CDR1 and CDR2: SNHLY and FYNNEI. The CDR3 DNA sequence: TGTGCCAGCAGGGGCGAGAACACCGGGGAGCTGTTTTTT. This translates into CASRGENTGELFF.

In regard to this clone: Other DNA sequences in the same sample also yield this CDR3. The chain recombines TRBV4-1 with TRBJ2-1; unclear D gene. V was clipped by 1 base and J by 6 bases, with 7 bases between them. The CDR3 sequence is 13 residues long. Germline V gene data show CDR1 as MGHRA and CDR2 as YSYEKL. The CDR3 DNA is TGCGCCAGCAGCCAAGGGCAGATCAATGAGCAGTTCTTC. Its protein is CASSQGQINEQFF.

The CDR3 protein is CAISEDRGFSPLHF. The CDR3 DNA reads TGTGCCATCAGTGAGGACAGGGGGTTCTCACCCCTCCACTTT. This rearrangement joins TRBV10-3 to TRBJ1-6; 9 bases match TRBD1. The CDR3 has 14 amino acids. J lost 10 bases, V lost 2 bases, and 3 bases had no gene match. Germline V lookup: CDR1 ENHRY, CDR2 SYGVKD.

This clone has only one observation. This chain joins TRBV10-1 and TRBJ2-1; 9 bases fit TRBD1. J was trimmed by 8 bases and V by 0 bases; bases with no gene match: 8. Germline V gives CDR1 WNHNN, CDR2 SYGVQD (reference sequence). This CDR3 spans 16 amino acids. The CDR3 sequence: CASSESRGTGFDEQFF. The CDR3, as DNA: TGCGCCAGCAGTGAGTCGAGAGGGACAGGGTTCGATGAGCAGTTCTTC.

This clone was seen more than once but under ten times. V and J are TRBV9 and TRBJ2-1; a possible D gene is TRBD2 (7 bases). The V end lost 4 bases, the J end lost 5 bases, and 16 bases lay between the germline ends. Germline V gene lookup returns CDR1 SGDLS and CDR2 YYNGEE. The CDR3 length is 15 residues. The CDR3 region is CASSPPGGVHNEQFF. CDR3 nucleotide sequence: TGTGCCAGCAGCCCCCCGGGGGGCGTCCACAATGAGCAGTTCTTC.

The CDR3 here is CASSDYGEGEQYF. In nucleotides, the CDR3 is TGTGCCAGCAGTGATTACGGCGAGGGCGAGCAGTACTTC. The J gene is TRBJ2-7, the V gene TRBV12-3 or TRBV12-4; the D gene is possibly TRBD2 (5 bases). V was pared by 5 bases and J by 6 bases, with 14 bases between. This CDR3 has 13 amino acids.

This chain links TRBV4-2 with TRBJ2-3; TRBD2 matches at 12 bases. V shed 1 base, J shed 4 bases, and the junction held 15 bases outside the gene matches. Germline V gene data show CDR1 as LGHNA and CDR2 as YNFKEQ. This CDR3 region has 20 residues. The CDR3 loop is CASSQVVGTRTSGVADTQYF. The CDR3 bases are TGTGCCAGCAGCCAAGTCGTGGGGACCCGGACTAGCGGGGTGGCAGATACGCAGTATTTT.

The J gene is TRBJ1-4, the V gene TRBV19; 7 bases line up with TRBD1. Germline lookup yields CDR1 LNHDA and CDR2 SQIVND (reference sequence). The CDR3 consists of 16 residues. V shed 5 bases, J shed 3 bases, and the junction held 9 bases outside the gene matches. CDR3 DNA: TGTGCCAGTAGTCGGCAGGGGGTCCGCTCTAATGAAAAACTGTTTTTT. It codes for CASSRQGVRSNEKLFF.

The CDR3 spells CASSPTGGEGNQPQHF. The CDR3 bases are TGTGCCAGCAGTCCCACAGGGGGCGAGGGCAATCAGCCCCAGCATTTT. V is TRBV2 and J is TRBJ1-5; 9 bases fit TRBD1. With V trimmed by 5 bases and J by 2 bases, 7 bases remained unmatched. The CDR3 runs 16 residues. Germline V gene data show CDR1 as SNHLY and CDR2 as FYNNEI. Full variable domain (remainder filled in from reference TRBV2 and TRBJ1-5): EPEVTQTPSHQVTQMGQEVILRCVPISNHLYFYWYRQILGQKVEFLVSFYNNEISEKSEIFDDQFSVERPDGSNFTLKIRSTKLEDSAMYFCASSPTGGEGNQPQHFGDGTRLSIL.

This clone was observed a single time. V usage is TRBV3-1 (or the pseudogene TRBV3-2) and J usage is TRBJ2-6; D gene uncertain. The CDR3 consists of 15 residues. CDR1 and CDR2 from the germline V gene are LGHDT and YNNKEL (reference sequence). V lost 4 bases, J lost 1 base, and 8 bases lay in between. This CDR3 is CASSLPRSGANVLTF. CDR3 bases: TGTGCCAGCAGCCTCCCACGGTCTGGGGCCAACGTCCTGACTTTC.

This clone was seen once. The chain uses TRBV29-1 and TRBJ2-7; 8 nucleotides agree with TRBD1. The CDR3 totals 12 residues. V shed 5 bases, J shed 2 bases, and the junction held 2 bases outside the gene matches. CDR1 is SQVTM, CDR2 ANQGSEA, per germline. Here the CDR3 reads CSVRDRTYEQYF. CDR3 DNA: TGCAGCGTTCGGGACAGGACCTACGAGCAGTACTTC.

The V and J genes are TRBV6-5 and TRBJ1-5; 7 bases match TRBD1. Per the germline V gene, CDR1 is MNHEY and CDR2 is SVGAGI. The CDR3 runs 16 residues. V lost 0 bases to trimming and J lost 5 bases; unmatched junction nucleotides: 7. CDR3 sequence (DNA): TGTGCCAGCAGTTACTCGTCCAGGGGGAAAGATCAGCCCCAGCATTTT. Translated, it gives CASSYSSRGKDQPQHF.

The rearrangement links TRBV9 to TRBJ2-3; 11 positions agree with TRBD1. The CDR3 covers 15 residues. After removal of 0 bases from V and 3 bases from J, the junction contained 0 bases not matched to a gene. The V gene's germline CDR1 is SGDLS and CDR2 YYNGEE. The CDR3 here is CASSVGDRGTDTQYF. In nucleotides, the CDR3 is TGTGCCAGCAGCGTAGGGGACAGGGGGACAGATACGCAGTATTTT. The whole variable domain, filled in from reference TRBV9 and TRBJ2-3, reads DSGVTQTPKHLITATGQRVTLRCSPRSGDLSVYWYQQSLDQGLQFLIQYYNGEERAKGNILERFSAQQFPDLHSELNLSSLELGDSALYFCASSVGDRGTDTQYFGPGTRLTVL.

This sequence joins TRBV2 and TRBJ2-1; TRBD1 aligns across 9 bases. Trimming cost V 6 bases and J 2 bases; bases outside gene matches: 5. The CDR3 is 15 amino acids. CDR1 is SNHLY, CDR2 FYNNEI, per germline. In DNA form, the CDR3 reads TGTGCCAGCAGAAAACAGGGGGCCACCTACAATGAGCAGTTCTTC. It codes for CASRKQGATYNEQFF.

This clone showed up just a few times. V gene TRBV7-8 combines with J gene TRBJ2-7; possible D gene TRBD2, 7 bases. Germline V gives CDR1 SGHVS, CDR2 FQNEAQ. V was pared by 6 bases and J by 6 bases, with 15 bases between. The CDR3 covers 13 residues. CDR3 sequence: CASRRGGEGEQYF. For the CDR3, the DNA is TGTGCCAGCAGAAGGGGGGGTGAGGGCGAGCAGTACTTC.

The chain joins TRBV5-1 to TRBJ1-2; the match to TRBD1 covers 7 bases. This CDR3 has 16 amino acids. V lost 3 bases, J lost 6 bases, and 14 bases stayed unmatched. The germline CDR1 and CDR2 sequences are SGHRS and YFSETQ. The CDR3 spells CASSSPDREEYDGYTF. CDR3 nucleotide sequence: TGCGCCAGCAGCTCTCCCGACAGGGAAGAGTACGATGGCTACACCTTC.

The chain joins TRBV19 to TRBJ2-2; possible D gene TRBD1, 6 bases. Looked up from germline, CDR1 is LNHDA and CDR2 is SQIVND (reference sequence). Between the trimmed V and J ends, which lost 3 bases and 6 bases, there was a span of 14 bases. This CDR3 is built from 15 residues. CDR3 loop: CASSIMGAIPGELFF. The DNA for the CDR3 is TGTGCCAGTAGTATTATGGGGGCGATCCCCGGGGAGCTGTTTTTT.

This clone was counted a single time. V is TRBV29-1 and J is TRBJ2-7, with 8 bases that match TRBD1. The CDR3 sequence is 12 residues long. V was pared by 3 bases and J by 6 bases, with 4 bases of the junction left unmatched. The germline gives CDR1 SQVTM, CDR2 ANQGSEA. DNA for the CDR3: TGCAGCGTTGAGGACAGGGCTTTCGAGCAGTACTTC. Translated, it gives CSVEDRAFEQYF.

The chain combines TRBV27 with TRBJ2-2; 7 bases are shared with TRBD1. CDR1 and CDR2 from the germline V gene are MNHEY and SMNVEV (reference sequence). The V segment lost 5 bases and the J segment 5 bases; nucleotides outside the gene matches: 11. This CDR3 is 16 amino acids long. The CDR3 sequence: CASSMRQGRSTGELFF. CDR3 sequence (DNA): TGTGCCAGCAGTATGCGACAGGGACGGAGTACCGGGGAGCTGTTTTTT.

The CDR3 DNA is TGTGCCAGCAGTTACACCAGGACAGGGATCTACGAGCAGTACTTC. Translation: CASSYTRTGIYEQYF. The gene calls are TRBV6-2 or TRBV6-3 and TRBJ2-7, with 8 bases identical to TRBD1. Germline-derived CDR1 and CDR2 are MNHEY and SVGEGT. V shed 2 bases and J 3 bases; nucleotides not matched to a gene: 6. CDR3 length: 15 residues.

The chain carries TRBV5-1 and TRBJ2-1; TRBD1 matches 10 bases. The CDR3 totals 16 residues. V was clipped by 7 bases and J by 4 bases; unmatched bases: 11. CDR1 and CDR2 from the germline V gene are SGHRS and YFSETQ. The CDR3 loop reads CASSILGDRGYNEQFF. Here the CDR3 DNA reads TGCGCCAGCTCTATCTTGGGGGACAGGGGTTACAATGAGCAGTTCTTC.